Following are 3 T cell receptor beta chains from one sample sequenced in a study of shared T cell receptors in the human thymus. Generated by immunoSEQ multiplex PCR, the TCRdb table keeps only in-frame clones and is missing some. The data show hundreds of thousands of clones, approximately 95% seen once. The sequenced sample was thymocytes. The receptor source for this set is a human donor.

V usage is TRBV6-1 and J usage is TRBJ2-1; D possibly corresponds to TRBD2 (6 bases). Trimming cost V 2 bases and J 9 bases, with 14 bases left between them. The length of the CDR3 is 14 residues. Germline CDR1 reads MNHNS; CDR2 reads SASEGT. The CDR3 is CASSEPSGVPEQFF. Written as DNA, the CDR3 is TGTGCCAGCAGTGAACCCTCGGGGGTTCCTGAGCAGTTCTTC.

The DNA of the CDR3 is TGTGCCAGCAGATCCGGGACAGGGGGCTTCTACGAGCAGTACTTC. Translation: CASRSGTGGFYEQYF. The chain is built from TRBV6-5 and TRBJ2-7; 12 bases match TRBD1. The CDR3 totals 15 residues. J gave up 3 bases and V 6 bases, and 6 bases lay outside the gene matches. Germline loops: CDR1 MNHEY, CDR2 SVGAGI.

The CDR3: CASSLVIETQYF. CDR3 DNA sequence: TGTGCCAGCAGCTTAGTAATAGAGACCCAGTACTTC. The chain recombines TRBV7-2 with TRBJ2-5; D is uncertain. Germline CDR1 and CDR2: SGHTA and FQGNSA. The V gene lost 1 base and the J gene lost 4 bases, with 4 bases spanning the gap. The CDR3 consists of 12 residues.